This is a list of T cell receptor beta chains from one sample in a study of shared clonotypes between healthy human individuals. Only in-frame clones appear in the TCRdb table, and some are missing; sequencing was by immunoSEQ multiplex PCR. Among about 650,000 clones listed, around 95% were seen once. Sequenced material: naive CD8+ T cells sorted from blood. The receptor source for this set is a woman in her 30s in good health. CDR3s include the opening cysteine and the closing phenylalanine or tryptophan. The D gene is left open where the match is weak. Clone size is given for some rows only: seen once, a few or many times, or a class if the clone is expanded.

D gene: .; V gene: TRBV27; J gene: TRBJ2-1; clone size: .; CDR3 DNA: TGTGCCAGCAGTTTTTGGGCGGGACGGGGTGGTGAGCAGTTCTTC; CDR3 protein: CASSFWAGRGGEQFF
D gene: .; V gene: TRBV1; J gene: TRBJ2-1; clone size: .; CDR3 DNA: TGCACCAGCAGCCGTCCTGAGGGGACAGGACCCAATGAGCAGTTCTTC; CDR3 protein: CTSSRPEGTGPNEQFF
D gene: .; V gene: TRBV27; J gene: TRBJ2-7; clone size: .; CDR3 DNA: TGTGTCAGCGCCCCGGGACCCCTATACGAGCAGTACTTC; CDR3 protein: CVSAPGPLYEQYF
D gene: TRBD1; V gene: TRBV7-8; J gene: TRBJ2-1; clone size: .; CDR3 DNA: TGTGCCAGCAGCTGGCCCGGGACAGGGGTGTACAATGAGCAGTTCTTC; CDR3 protein: CASSWPGTGVYNEQFF
D gene: .; V gene: TRBV28; J gene: TRBJ2-7; clone size: .; CDR3 DNA: TGTGCCAGCAGTTTAGGTTTGAGCTCCTACGAGCAGTACTTC; CDR3 protein: CASSLGLSSYEQYF
D gene: .; V gene: TRBV6-5; J gene: TRBJ1-2; clone size: .; CDR3 DNA: TGTGCCAGCAGTTACAGCGAAAGCGGCTATGGCTACACCTTC; CDR3 protein: CASSYSESGYGYTF
D gene: TRBD2; V gene: TRBV28; J gene: TRBJ2-7; clone size: .; CDR3 DNA: TGTGCCACTAAACTAGCGGGAGAGGAGTACGAGCAGTACTTC; CDR3 protein: CATKLAGEEYEQYF
D gene: .; V gene: TRBV4-1; J gene: TRBJ2-5; clone size: .; CDR3 DNA: TGCGCCAGCAGCCCTACGAGGCAAGAGACCCAGTACTTC; CDR3 protein: CASSPTRQETQYF
D gene: TRBD2; V gene: TRBV5-4; J gene: TRBJ2-7; clone size: once; CDR3 DNA: TGTGCCAGCAGCTTGGTCCCCCGGGAGGCTGTTGACGAGCAGTACTTC; CDR3 protein: CASSLVPREAVDEQYF
D gene: .; V gene: TRBV28; J gene: TRBJ1-4; clone size: .; CDR3 DNA: TGTGCCAGCAGCACCCCCAGTGGTGCAGCTAATGAAAAACTGTTTTTT; CDR3 protein: CASSTPSGAANEKLFF
D gene: .; V gene: TRBV2; J gene: TRBJ2-1; clone size: .; CDR3 DNA: TGTGCCAGCAGGGCTAGCGTACCCTACAATGAGCAGTTCTTC; CDR3 protein: CASRASVPYNEQFF
D gene: TRBD2; V gene: TRBV6-5; J gene: TRBJ2-7; clone size: .; CDR3 DNA: TGTGCCAGCACCGGGGGGACCTCCTACGAGCAGTACTTC; CDR3 protein: CASTGGTSYEQYF
D gene: TRBD1; V gene: TRBV27; J gene: TRBJ2-5; clone size: .; CDR3 DNA: TGTGCCAGCAGGCCATCCCGACAGGGATTGATAGAGACCCAGTACTTC; CDR3 protein: CASRPSRQGLIETQYF
D gene: .; V gene: TRBV27; J gene: TRBJ1-5; clone size: .; CDR3 DNA: TGTGCCAGCAGTTTAGAAGGGTTTGGTCAGCCCCAGCATTTT; CDR3 protein: CASSLEGFGQPQHF
D gene: TRBD1; V gene: TRBV19; J gene: TRBJ2-7; clone size: .; CDR3 DNA: TGTGCCAGTACAGGGGGCCACGAGCAGTACTTC; CDR3 protein: CASTGGHEQYF
D gene: TRBD2; V gene: TRBV6-1; J gene: TRBJ2-5; clone size: .; CDR3 DNA: TGTGCCAGCAGTGAAGGTCCAGCGGGAGGGCCATCAGAGACCCAGTACTTC; CDR3 protein: CASSEGPAGGPSETQYF
D gene: .; V gene: TRBV7-9; J gene: TRBJ2-1; clone size: .; CDR3 DNA: TGTGCCAGCAGCTTAGAAGGGTACGATGAGCAGTTCTTC; CDR3 protein: CASSLEGYDEQFF
D gene: .; V gene: TRBV4-2; J gene: TRBJ2-1; clone size: .; CDR3 DNA: TGTGCCAGCAGCCGCGAGGAGGGGCGGGCCCTACTCCCCTACAATGAGCAGTTCTTC; CDR3 protein: CASSREEGRALLPYNEQFF
D gene: .; V gene: TRBV28; J gene: TRBJ1-4; clone size: .; CDR3 DNA: TGTGCCAGCAGACGGACAGTAACTAATGAAAAACTGTTTTTT; CDR3 protein: CASRRTVTNEKLFF
D gene: .; V gene: TRBV27; J gene: TRBJ2-3; clone size: .; CDR3 DNA: TGTGCCAGCAGTTTATTGTTCAGGGTCGAGGGAGATACGCAGTATTTT; CDR3 protein: CASSLLFRVEGDTQYF
D gene: TRBD2; V gene: TRBV6-1; J gene: TRBJ2-1; clone size: .; CDR3 DNA: TGTGCCAGCAGTGTTTTAGCGGGAGATAATAATGAGCAGTTCTTC; CDR3 protein: CASSVLAGDNNEQFF
D gene: TRBD2; V gene: TRBV15; J gene: TRBJ2-1; clone size: .; CDR3 DNA: TGTGCCACCAGCAGAGCCCCTCTAGCGGGAGGGTATGATGAGCAGTTCTTC; CDR3 protein: CATSRAPLAGGYDEQFF
D gene: TRBD1; V gene: TRBV5-4; J gene: TRBJ1-2; clone size: .; CDR3 DNA: TGTGCCAGCAGCTTACACCGGGACAGCTTTGGCTACACCTTC; CDR3 protein: CASSLHRDSFGYTF
D gene: .; V gene: TRBV2; J gene: TRBJ1-1; clone size: few; CDR3 DNA: TGTGCCAGCAGGGGTGTCACTGAAGCTTTCTTT; CDR3 protein: CASRGVTEAFF
D gene: TRBD1; V gene: TRBV19; J gene: TRBJ2-1; clone size: .; CDR3 DNA: TGTGCCAGTAGTATTCTTGGGACAGGGGGCAATGAGCAGTTCTTC; CDR3 protein: CASSILGTGGNEQFF
D gene: .; V gene: TRBV27; J gene: TRBJ2-7; clone size: .; CDR3 DNA: TGTGCCAGCAGCTTGGGGGGAGTTAGCTACGAGCAGTACTTC; CDR3 protein: CASSLGGVSYEQYF
D gene: .; V gene: TRBV19; J gene: TRBJ2-2; clone size: .; CDR3 DNA: TGTGCCAGTAGTACCCTCCTCAAGCTGCTCGGGCACGGGGAGCTGTTTTTT; CDR3 protein: CASSTLLKLLGHGELFF
D gene: .; V gene: TRBV15; J gene: TRBJ1-2; clone size: .; CDR3 DNA: TGTGCCACCAGCAGAGATTTCACCCCTTATGGCTACACCTTC; CDR3 protein: CATSRDFTPYGYTF
D gene: .; V gene: TRBV15; J gene: TRBJ2-2; clone size: .; CDR3 DNA: TGTGCCACCAGCAGAGGTGACCCCGGGGAGCTGTTTTTT; CDR3 protein: CATSRGDPGELFF